The 22 T cell receptor beta chains listed next were all sequenced from one sample in a study of T cells in Graves' hyperthyroidism and ophthalmopathy (dated 2019 in TCRdb). The library was produced with multiplex PCR. Sequencing took place on an Illumina HiSeq 2000. The TCR beta CDR3 regions were amplified from the RNA transcripts. A first-round RT-PCR of the TCR CDR3 used the HTBI primer set with the Qiagen OneStep RT-PCR kit. In TCRdb, the public reads were trimmed at Q25 with fastp and aligned with MiXCR, with productive beta chains retained. All rows with the same CDR3 protein become a single entry with the most common DNA and genes. The sample contains fewer than 700,000 distinct CDR3 sequences, 15% to 20% of them found a single time. The top ten clonotypes cover about 16% of the sample. The sequenced sample was blood. These receptors came from a woman between 18 and 30 years old with Graves' ophthalmopathy.

This clonotype was observed a single time. With a much larger clone just one base away, this may be a read error. The rearrangement links TRBV29-1 to TRBJ2-7; D not resolved. The DNA end lines up better with TRBJ2-1; the J call may be wrong. Germline V gene sequence: CDR1 SQVTM, CDR2 ANQGSEA. There are 13 residues in the CDR3. The CDR3 sequence: CSATIPGSYEQFF. The CDR3 nucleotides read TGCAGCGCTACCATCCCTGGATCCTACGAGCAGTTCTTC.

This clonotype was detected many times. V usage is TRBV3-1 and J usage is TRBJ2-3, with TRBD2 matching over 10 bases. The CDR3 covers 18 residues. The J segment lost 0 bases and the V segment lost 1 base, leaving 7 bases of the junction unmatched. From germline, CDR1 is LGHDT and CDR2 YNNKEL (reference sequence). CDR3 loop: CASSQALASGGSTDTQYF. The CDR3 DNA reads as TGTGCCAGCAGCCAAGCCCTTGCTAGCGGGGGCAGCACAGATACGCAGTATTTT.

This clonotype was found many times. The rearrangement joins TRBV6-2 or TRBV6-3 to TRBJ2-5; D is perhaps TRBD1 or TRBD2 (5 bases each). CDR3 length: 18 amino acids. Germline lookup yields CDR1 MNHEY and CDR2 SVGEGT. V was shortened by 6 bases and J by 3 bases, with 26 bases between the two germline ends. CDR3 sequence: CASSDPKLMWDPKETQYF. The CDR3 nucleotides read TGTGCCAGCAGCGATCCGAAGCTGATGTGGGACCCTAAAGAGACCCAGTACTTC.

About this clonotype itself: It may be a read error: a sequence one base away is much more abundant. This chain links TRBV7-7 with TRBJ2-1, with 7 bases lining up with TRBD2. Germline V lookup: CDR1 SSHAT, CDR2 FNYEAQ (reference sequence). The length of the CDR3 is 15 residues. This CDR3 is CVSSLMAGVENEQFF. The CDR3 DNA reads as TGTGTTAGCAGCTTGATGGCGGGAGTGGAAAATGAGCAGTTCTTC.

There are many counts of this clonotype. This rearrangement joins TRBV15 to TRBJ1-2; D is undetermined. V shed 0 bases and J shed 3 bases, with 8 bases lying between them. The germline CDR1 and CDR2 sequences are LNHNV and YYDKDF (reference sequence). This CDR3 has 14 residues. The CDR3 protein is CATSRDQMDYGYTF. In DNA form, the CDR3 reads TGTGCCACCAGCAGAGATCAGATGGACTATGGCTACACCTTC.

This clonotype appeared a few times. The chain joins TRBV3-1 to TRBJ2-7; the D gene is possibly TRBD2 (6 bases). CDR3 size: 12 residues. Germline V gene lookup returns CDR1 LGHDT and CDR2 YNNKEL (reference sequence). Trimming shortened V by 4 bases and J by 9 bases, and 13 bases separated the two germline ends. The DNA for the CDR3 is TGTGCCAGCAGCCGGGACTCCTCGTGGCAGTACTTC. Residues: CASSRDSSWQYF.

This clonotype was recorded many times. The chain couples TRBV2 to TRBJ2-7; 9 nucleotides align to TRBD2. The CDR3 contains 15 residues. J was trimmed by 0 bases and V by 6 bases; bases with no gene match: 6. Germline CDR1 is SNHLY and CDR2 is FYNNEI. The CDR3 here is CASRALAGTSYEQYF. CDR3 DNA sequence: TGTGCCAGCAGGGCTCTAGCGGGGACCTCCTACGAGCAGTACTTC.

This clonotype appeared many times. The chain joins TRBV9 to TRBJ1-1, with D possibly TRBD1 on 6 matching bases. V lost 3 bases and J lost 2, with 17 bases in between. The CDR3 totals 16 residues. Germline V gene lookup returns CDR1 SGDLS and CDR2 YYNGEE. CDR3: CASSEITGTPNTEAFF. The CDR3 DNA reads TGTGCCAGCAGCGAGATCACCGGGACACCAAACACTGAAGCTTTCTTT.

The DNA of the CDR3 is TGTGCCAGCAGTGAGAGGCCTGGGTCACCCCTCCACTTT. This codes for CASSERPGSPLHF. This chain connects TRBV6-1 to TRBJ1-6, with D hard to call. The CDR3 totals 13 residues. CDR1 and CDR2 (germline): MNHNS, SASEGT. V lost 3 bases, J lost 10 bases, and 10 bases lay in between.

At least ten counts were recorded for this clonotype. This chain connects TRBV6-1 to TRBJ2-7; D call uncertain. The germline gives CDR1 MNHNS, CDR2 SASEGT. The CDR3 is made up of 12 amino acids. Between the trimmed V and J ends, which lost 10 bases and 0 bases, there was a span of 10 bases. CDR3 sequence: CATKLPSYEQYF. The CDR3 DNA reads as TGTGCCACCAAGCTCCCCTCCTACGAGCAGTACTTC.

The gene calls are TRBV12-3 or TRBV12-4 and TRBJ2-6; D is possibly TRBD1 (6 bases). The CDR3 has 20 residues. The V end lost 6 bases, the J end lost 0 bases, and 24 bases lay between the germline ends. Written as DNA, the CDR3 is TGTGCCAGCAGCTCTCATCGACAGGTACTCTCCCTCTCTGGGGCCAACGTCCTGACTTTC. Translating it yields CASSSHRQVLSLSGANVLTF.

As regards this clonotype: A read error may explain this, as a much larger clone is one base away. This sequence joins TRBV11-3 and TRBJ2-1, with D possibly TRBD2 on 6 matching bases. Trimming stripped 4 bases from V and 4 bases from J, with 11 bases between. CDR3 length: 14 residues. Germline V lookup: CDR1 SGHNT, CDR2 YENEEA. The CDR3 loop is CASSSASVYNEQFF. In DNA form, the CDR3 reads TGTGCCAGCAGCTCTGCTAGCGTGTACAATGAGCAGTTCTTC.

This clonotype showed up many times. The chain has TRBV7-9 and TRBJ1-1; D unresolved. The CDR3 spans 13 residues. V shed 6 bases and J shed 4 bases, with 12 bases lying between them. Looked up from germline, CDR1 is SEHNR and CDR2 is FQNEAQ (reference sequence). This CDR3 reads CASRNDAFTEAFF. The CDR3 coding sequence is TGTGCCAGCAGAAATGACGCGTTCACTGAAGCTTTCTTT.

This chain uses TRBV20-1 with TRBJ1-1; a weak D match, TRBD1 (6 bases). This CDR3 has 14 amino acids. The V gene lost 2 bases and the J gene lost 5 bases, with 15 bases spanning the gap. Germline CDR1 reads DFQATT; CDR2 reads SNEGSKA (reference sequence). The CDR3 region is CSARSPEGGTEAFF. For the CDR3, the DNA is TGCAGTGCTAGATCCCCCGAGGGGGGAACTGAAGCTTTCTTT.

This clonotype was seen a handful of times. The rearrangement uses TRBV4-3 and TRBJ1-4; D gene uncertain. Germline CDR1 is LGHNA and CDR2 is YSLEER. This CDR3 has 13 amino acids. Trimming took off 1 base at V and 8 bases at J, with 8 bases between the two ends. The CDR3 DNA sequence: TGCGCCAGCAGCCAAGGGCTCCAGGAAAAACTGTTTTTT. Translation gives CASSQGLQEKLFF.

This clonotype was seen ten or more times. The rearrangement uses TRBV28 and TRBJ1-4, with 9 bases aligning to TRBD1. The V gene's germline CDR1 is MDHEN and CDR2 SYDVKM. The CDR3 loop spans 15 amino acids. The V and J ends lost 5 bases and 0 bases, in that order; junction bases with no gene match: 1. The CDR3 DNA sequence: TGTGCCAGCAGTCGACAGGGGGCAACTAATGAAAAACTGTTTTTT. It is translated as CASSRQGATNEKLFF. The full variable domain, its missing parts supplied by reference TRBV28 and TRBJ1-4, is DVKVTQSSRYLVKRTGEKVFLECVQDMDHENMFWYRQDPGLGLRLIYFSYDVKMKEKGDIPEGYSVSREKKERFSLILESASTNQTSMYLCASSRQGATNEKLFFGSGTQLSVL.

There are many counts of this clonotype. This sequence joins TRBV9 and TRBJ1-1; D not certain. V lost 3 bases and J 0 bases, leaving 6 bases between the germline ends. From germline, CDR1 is SGDLS and CDR2 YYNGEE. The CDR3 length is 13 residues. CDR3 residues: CASSAAMNTEAFF. The CDR3 DNA follows: TGTGCCAGCAGCGCCGCAATGAACACTGAAGCTTTCTTT.

This clonotype came up a few times. This chain connects TRBV10-3 to TRBJ2-1; D gene uncertain. V lost 10 bases and J 5 bases, leaving 15 bases between the germline ends. The CDR3 contains 13 residues. Germline CDR1 reads ENHRY; CDR2 reads SYGVKD. This CDR3 reads CATGPRPNNEQFF. CDR3 DNA sequence: TGTGCCACCGGACCTAGACCCAACAATGAGCAGTTCTTC.

This clonotype was seen at least ten times. The rearrangement links TRBV12-3 or TRBV12-4 to TRBJ1-1; D not resolved. The CDR3 totals 12 residues. V was shortened by 6 bases and J by 2 bases, with 7 bases between the two germline ends. CDR3 residues: CASSHLNTEAFF. CDR3 nucleotide sequence: TGTGCCAGCAGCCACTTAAACACTGAAGCTTTCTTT.

The table lists this clonotype with many counts. V usage is TRBV12-3 or TRBV12-4 and J usage is TRBJ1-4; TRBD1 agrees at 7 bases. V dropped 6 bases and J dropped 6; count of bases not matched to a gene: 13. The CDR3 has 16 residues. In DNA, the CDR3 is TGTGCCAGCAGAAAGACAGGGTATATGTCGTATGAAAAACTGTTTTTT. This sequence encodes CASRKTGYMSYEKLFF.

As regards this clonotype: A much larger clone differs from this one at a single base, so this may be a read error. The chain carries TRBV30 and TRBJ1-3; D remains ambiguous. Germline CDR1 is GTSNPN and CDR2 is SVGIG (reference sequence). This CDR3 is 11 amino acids long. The CDR3 region is CAHRTGNTVYF. The CDR3 DNA reads as TGTGCCCACCGGACTGGAAACACCGTATATTTT.

The chain has TRBV20-1 and TRBJ1-2; D possibly corresponds to TRBD1 (6 bases). The CDR3 length is 14 residues. The V gene lost 6 bases and the J gene lost 5 bases, with 19 bases spanning the gap. Germline lookup yields CDR1 DFQATT and CDR2 SNEGSKA (reference sequence). The CDR3 DNA is TGCAGTGCCCTCCCGGGGGGGACAAGTTATGGCTACACCTTC. This gives the protein CSALPGGTSYGYTF.